What follows are 5 T cell receptor beta chains derived from one specimen sequenced in a study of radiotherapy plus CTLA-4 blockade in lung cancer. Clones were read by immunoSEQ multiplex PCR, and TCRdb kept only the in-frame ones, dropping some. Among 75,000 to 100,000 clones, more than 75% were seen once, and the ten largest hold nearly 3.5%. Sequencing was performed on peripheral blood, taken from a patient treated with radiotherapy plus ipilimumab. The receptors shown here come from a human donor with non-small cell lung cancer who had a partial response to radiotherapy plus ipilimumab.

The chain joins TRBV25-1 to TRBJ2-1, with TRBD2 identical over 9 bases. The ends lost 3 bases at V and 6 bases at J; junction bases unmatched: 12. This CDR3 has 17 amino acids. Germline values: CDR1 MGHDK, CDR2 SYGVNS. CDR3 loop: CASSDSYLAGAGNEQFF. CDR3 coding DNA: TGTGCCAGCAGTGACTCCTACTTAGCGGGAGCCGGCAATGAGCAGTTCTTC.

The gene calls are TRBV9 and TRBJ2-1, with D hard to call. Trimming left V 0 bases short and J 7 bases short, with 8 bases between. Germline loops: CDR1 SGDLS, CDR2 YYNGEE. The CDR3 has 13 residues. CDR3 region: CASSVAPENEQFF. Here the CDR3 DNA reads TGTGCCAGCAGCGTAGCTCCGGAGAATGAGCAGTTCTTC.

This chain links TRBV28 with TRBJ2-3; 10 nucleotides agree with TRBD2. Germline V gene data show CDR1 as MDHEN and CDR2 as SYDVKM. J gave up 1 base and V 3 bases, and 4 bases lay outside the gene matches. The CDR3 contains 16 residues. The CDR3 sequence: CASSLGAGGGTDTQYF. The CDR3, as DNA: TGTGCCAGCAGTTTGGGAGCGGGAGGGGGCACAGATACGCAGTATTTT.

This clone was counted between two and nine times. The rearrangement uses TRBV10-3 and TRBJ2-1, with TRBD2 matching over 11 bases. The CDR3 is made up of 16 amino acids. V lost 4 bases and J lost 5; bases outside the gene matches: 7. CDR1 and CDR2 (germline): ENHRY, SYGVKD. The CDR3 DNA reads as TGTGCCATCAGTGGGGTTAGCGGGGGGGTGAACAATGAGCAGTTCTTC. Translating it yields CAISGVSGGVNNEQFF.

The chain is built from TRBV19 and TRBJ2-2, with 8 bases matching TRBD2. This CDR3 has 15 amino acids. Trimming took 3 bases from V and 4 from J; bases not matched to a gene: 4. The germline V gene has CDR1 LNHDA and CDR2 SQIVND (reference sequence). DNA of the CDR3: TGTGCCAGTAGTATTCGAGCGGGAGCCACCGGGGAGCTGTTTTTT. Translated: CASSIRAGATGELFF.